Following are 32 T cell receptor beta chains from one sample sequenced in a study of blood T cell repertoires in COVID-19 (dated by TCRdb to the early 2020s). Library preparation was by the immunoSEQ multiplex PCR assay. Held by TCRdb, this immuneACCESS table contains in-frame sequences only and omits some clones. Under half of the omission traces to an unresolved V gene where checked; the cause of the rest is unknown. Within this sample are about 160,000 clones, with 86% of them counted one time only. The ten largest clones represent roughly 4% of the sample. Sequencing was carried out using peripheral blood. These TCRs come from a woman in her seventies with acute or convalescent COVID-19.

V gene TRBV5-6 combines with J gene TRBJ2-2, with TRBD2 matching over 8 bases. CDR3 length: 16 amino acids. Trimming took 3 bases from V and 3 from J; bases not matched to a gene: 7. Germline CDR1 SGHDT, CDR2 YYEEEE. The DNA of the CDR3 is TGTGCCAGCAGCTCAGTAGCGGGGTTGGACACCGGGGAGCTGTTTTTT. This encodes CASSSVAGLDTGELFF.

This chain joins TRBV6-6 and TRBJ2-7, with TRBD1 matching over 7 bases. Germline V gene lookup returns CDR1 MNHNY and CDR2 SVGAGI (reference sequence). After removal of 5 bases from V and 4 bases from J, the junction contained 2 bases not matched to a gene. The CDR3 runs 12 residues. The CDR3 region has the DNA TGTGCCAGCAGTAAGGGACAGTACGAGCAGTACTTC. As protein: CASSKGQYEQYF.

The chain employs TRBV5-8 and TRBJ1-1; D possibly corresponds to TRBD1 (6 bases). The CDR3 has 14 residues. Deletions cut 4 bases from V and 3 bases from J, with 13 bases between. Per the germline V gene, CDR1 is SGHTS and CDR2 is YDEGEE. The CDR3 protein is CASSLGHPDTEAFF. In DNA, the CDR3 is TGTGCCAGCAGCCTGGGACATCCCGACACTGAAGCTTTCTTT.

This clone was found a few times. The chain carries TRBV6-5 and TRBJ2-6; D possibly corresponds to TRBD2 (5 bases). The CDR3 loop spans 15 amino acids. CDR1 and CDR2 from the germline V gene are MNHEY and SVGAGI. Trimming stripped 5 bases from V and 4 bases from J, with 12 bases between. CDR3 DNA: TGTGCCAGCAGTCACCCCCGGGAAGGGGCCAACGTCCTGACTTTC. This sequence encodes CASSHPREGANVLTF.

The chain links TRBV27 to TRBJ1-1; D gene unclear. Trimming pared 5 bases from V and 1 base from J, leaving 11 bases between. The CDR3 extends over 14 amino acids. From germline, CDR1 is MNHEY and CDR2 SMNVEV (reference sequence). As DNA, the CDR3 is TGTGCCAGCAGTGCCGGACTGCCGAACACTGAAGCTTTCTTT. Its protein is CASSAGLPNTEAFF.

The CDR3 nucleotides are TGTGCCAGTAGAATTACAGGGGTGATGCACTATGGCTACACCTTC. It yields the protein CASRITGVMHYGYTF. The V and J genes are TRBV19 and TRBJ1-2, with TRBD1 matching over 7 bases. The CDR3 totals 15 residues. CDR1 is LNHDA and CDR2 is SQIVND in the germline V gene (reference sequence). The J segment lost 3 bases and the V segment lost 6 bases, leaving 10 bases of the junction unmatched.

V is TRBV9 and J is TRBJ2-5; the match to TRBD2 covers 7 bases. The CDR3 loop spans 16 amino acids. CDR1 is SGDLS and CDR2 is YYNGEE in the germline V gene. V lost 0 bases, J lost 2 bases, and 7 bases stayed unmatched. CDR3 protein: CASSVATGGGQETQYF. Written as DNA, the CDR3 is TGTGCCAGCAGCGTAGCGACGGGAGGAGGTCAAGAGACCCAGTACTTC.

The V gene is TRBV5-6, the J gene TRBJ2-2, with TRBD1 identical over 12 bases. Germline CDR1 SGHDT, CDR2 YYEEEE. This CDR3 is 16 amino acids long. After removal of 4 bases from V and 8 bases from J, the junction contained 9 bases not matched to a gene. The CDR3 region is CASSAPGQGASGELFF. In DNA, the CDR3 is TGTGCCAGCAGCGCCCCGGGACAGGGGGCCTCAGGGGAGCTGTTTTTT.

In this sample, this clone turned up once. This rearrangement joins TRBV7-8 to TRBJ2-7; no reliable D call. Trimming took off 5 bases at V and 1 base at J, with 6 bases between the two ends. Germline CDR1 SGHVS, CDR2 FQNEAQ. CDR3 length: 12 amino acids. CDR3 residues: CASSPRSYEQYF. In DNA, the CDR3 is TGTGCCAGCAGCCCGCGATCCTACGAGCAGTACTTC. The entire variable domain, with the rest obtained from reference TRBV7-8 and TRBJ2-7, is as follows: GAGVSQSPRYKVAKRGQDVALRCDPISGHVSLFWYQQALGQGPEFLTYFQNEAQLDKSGLPSDRFFAERPEGSVSTLKIQRTQQEDSAVYLCASSPRSYEQYFGPGTRLTVT.

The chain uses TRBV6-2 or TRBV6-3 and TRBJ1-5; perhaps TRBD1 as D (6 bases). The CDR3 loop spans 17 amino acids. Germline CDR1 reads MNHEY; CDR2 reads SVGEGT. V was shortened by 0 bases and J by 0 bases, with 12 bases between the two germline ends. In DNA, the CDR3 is TGTGCCAGCAGTTACTCTACAGGGTTGGCTAGCAATCAGCCCCAGCATTTT. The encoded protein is CASSYSTGLASNQPQHF.

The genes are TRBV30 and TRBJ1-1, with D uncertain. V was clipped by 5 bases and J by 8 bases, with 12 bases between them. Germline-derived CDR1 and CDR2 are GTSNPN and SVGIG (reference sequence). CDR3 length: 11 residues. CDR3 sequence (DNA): TGTGCCTGGGGCCAGTGGAGAGAAGCTTTCTTT. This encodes CAWGQWREAFF.

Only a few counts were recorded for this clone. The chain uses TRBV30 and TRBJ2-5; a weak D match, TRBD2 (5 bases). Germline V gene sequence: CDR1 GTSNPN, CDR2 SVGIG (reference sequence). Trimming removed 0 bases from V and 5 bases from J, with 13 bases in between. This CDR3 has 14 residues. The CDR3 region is CAWSVLGGIETQYF. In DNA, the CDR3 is TGTGCCTGGAGTGTACTTGGAGGAATCGAGACCCAGTACTTC.

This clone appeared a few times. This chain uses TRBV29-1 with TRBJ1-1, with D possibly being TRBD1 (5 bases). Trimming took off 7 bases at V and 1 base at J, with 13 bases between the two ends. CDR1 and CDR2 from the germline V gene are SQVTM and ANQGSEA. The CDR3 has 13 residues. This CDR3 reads CSARGGPNTEAFF. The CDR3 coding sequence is TGCAGCGCTCGGGGGGGACCGAACACTGAAGCTTTCTTT.

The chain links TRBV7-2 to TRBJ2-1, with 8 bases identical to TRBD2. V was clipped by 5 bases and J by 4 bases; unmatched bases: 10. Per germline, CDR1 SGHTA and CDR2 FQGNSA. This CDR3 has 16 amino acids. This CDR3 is CASSVSGVAGYNEQFF. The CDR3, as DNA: TGTGCCAGCAGCGTTAGCGGGGTAGCCGGTTACAATGAGCAGTTCTTC.

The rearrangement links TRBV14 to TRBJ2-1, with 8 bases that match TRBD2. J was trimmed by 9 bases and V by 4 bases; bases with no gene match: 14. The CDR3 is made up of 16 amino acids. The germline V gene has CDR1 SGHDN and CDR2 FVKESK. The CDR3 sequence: CASSPTSGFTGGEQFF. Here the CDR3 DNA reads TGTGCCAGCAGCCCCACTAGCGGCTTTACTGGGGGTGAGCAGTTCTTC.

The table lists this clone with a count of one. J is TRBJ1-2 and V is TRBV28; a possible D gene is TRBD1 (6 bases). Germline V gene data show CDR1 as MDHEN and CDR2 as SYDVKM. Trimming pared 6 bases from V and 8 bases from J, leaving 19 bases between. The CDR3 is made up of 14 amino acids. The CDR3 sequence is CASRGPPQGEGYTF. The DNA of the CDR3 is TGTGCCAGCAGAGGTCCACCACAGGGCGAGGGCTACACCTTC.

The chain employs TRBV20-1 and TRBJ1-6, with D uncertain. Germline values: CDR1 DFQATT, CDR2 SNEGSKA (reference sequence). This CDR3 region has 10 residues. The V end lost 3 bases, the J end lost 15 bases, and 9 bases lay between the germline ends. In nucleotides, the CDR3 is TGCAGTGCTAGGATTGCGGGCCTCCACTTT. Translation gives CSARIAGLHF.

For the CDR3, the DNA is TGTGCCAGCAGCTTCCAACAGGGTAACTATGGCTACACCTTC. It yields the protein CASSFQQGNYGYTF. The gene calls are TRBV7-2 and TRBJ1-2, with D possibly TRBD1 on 6 matching bases. The germline V gene encodes CDR1 SGHTA and CDR2 FQGNSA. This CDR3 has 14 amino acids. The germline V and J ends were trimmed by 3 bases and 1 base, with 9 bases remaining between them.

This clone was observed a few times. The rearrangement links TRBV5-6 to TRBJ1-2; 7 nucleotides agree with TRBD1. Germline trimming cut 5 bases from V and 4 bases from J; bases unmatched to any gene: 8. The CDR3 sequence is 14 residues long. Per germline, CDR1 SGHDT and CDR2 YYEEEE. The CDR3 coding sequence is TGTGCCAGCAGGCCTACAGGGGCAAGCTATGGCTACACCTTC. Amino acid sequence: CASRPTGASYGYTF.

CDR3 amino acids: CASSGGTVTGELFF. CDR3 coding DNA: TGTGCCAGTAGTGGGGGGACTGTCACCGGGGAGCTGTTTTTT. The chain has TRBV19 and TRBJ2-2; D may be TRBD2 (6 bases). The CDR3 runs 14 residues. Germline CDR1 and CDR2: LNHDA and SQIVND (reference sequence). The germline V and J ends were trimmed by 5 bases and 4 bases, with 11 bases remaining between them.

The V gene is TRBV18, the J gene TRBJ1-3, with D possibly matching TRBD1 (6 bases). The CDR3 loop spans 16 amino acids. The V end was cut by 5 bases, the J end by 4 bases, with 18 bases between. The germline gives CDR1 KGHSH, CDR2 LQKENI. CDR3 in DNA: TGTGCCAGCTCAAAGACGACAGGTGCGCCAGGAAACACCATATATTTT. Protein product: CASSKTTGAPGNTIYF.

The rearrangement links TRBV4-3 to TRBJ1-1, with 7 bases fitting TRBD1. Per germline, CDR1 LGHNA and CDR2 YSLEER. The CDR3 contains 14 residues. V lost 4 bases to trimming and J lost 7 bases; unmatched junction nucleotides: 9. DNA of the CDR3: TGCGCCAGCAGCCGCTCCCCGGGACAGCTTGAAGCTTTCTTT. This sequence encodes CASSRSPGQLEAFF.

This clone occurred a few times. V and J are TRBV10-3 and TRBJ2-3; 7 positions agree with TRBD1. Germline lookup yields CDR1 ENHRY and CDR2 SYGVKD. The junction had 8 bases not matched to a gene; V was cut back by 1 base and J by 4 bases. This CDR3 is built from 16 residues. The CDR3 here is CAISEWGTEASDTQYF. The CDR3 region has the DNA TGTGCCATCAGTGAGTGGGGGACAGAGGCATCAGATACGCAGTATTTT.

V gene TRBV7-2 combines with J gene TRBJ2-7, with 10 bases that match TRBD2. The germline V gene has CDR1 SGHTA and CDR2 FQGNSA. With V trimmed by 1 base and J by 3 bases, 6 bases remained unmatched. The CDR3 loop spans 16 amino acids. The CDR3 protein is CASSLDSAGGHYEQYF. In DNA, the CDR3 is TGTGCCAGCAGCTTAGATTCAGCGGGGGGGCACTACGAGCAGTACTTC.

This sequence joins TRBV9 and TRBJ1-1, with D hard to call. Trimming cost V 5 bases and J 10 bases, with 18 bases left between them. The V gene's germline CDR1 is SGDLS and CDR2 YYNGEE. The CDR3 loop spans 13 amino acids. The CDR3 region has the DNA TGTGCCAGCAGTCGATCGGTAACTGGTGGAGCTTTCTTT. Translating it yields CASSRSVTGGAFF.

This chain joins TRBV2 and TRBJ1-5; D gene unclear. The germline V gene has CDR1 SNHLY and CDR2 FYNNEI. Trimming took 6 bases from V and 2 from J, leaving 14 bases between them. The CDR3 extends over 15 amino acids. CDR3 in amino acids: CASRESDPGNQPQHF. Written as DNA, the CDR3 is TGTGCCAGCAGGGAGTCTGATCCGGGCAATCAGCCCCAGCATTTT.

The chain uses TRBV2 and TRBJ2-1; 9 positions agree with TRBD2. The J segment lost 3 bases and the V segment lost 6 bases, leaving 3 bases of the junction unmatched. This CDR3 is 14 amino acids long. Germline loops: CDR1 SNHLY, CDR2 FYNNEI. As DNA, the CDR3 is TGTGCCAGCAGAGCGGGGGGTCTCTACAATGAGCAGTTCTTC. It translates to CASRAGGLYNEQFF.

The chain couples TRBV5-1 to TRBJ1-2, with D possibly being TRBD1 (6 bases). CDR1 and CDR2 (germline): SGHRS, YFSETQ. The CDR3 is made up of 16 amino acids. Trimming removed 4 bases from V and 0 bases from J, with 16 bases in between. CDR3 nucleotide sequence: TGCGCCAGCAGCCCGAGGACAGACACAACTAACTATGGCTACACCTTC. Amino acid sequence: CASSPRTDTTNYGYTF.

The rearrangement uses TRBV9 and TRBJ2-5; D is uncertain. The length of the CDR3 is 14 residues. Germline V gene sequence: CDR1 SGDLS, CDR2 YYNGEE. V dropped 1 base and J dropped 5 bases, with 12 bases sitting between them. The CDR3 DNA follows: TGTGCCAGCAGCGTACAGGTCGATGGGGAGACCCAGTACTTC. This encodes CASSVQVDGETQYF.

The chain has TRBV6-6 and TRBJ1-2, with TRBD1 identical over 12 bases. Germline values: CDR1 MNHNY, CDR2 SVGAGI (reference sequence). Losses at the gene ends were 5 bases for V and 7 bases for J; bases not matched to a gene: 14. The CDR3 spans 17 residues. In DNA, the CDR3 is TGTGCCAGCAGTCGGGCGGGACAGGGGGCGTTAGGTGGTGGCTACACCTTC. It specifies CASSRAGQGALGGGYTF.

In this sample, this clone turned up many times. The CDR3: CASTREVAYEQYF. CDR3 coding DNA: TGTGCCAGCACCCGCGAGGTCGCCTACGAGCAGTACTTC. This rearrangement joins TRBV18 to TRBJ2-7; D gene ambiguous. This CDR3 spans 13 amino acids. The V and J ends lost 8 bases and 2 bases respectively, with 13 bases between them. Per the germline V gene, CDR1 is KGHSH and CDR2 is LQKENI.

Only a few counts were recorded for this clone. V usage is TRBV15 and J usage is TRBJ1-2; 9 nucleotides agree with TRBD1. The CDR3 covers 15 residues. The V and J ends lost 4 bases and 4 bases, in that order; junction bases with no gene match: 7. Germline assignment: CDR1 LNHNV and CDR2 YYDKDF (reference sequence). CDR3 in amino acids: CATSIGGQGTYGYTF. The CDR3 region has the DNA TGTGCCACCAGCATTGGCGGACAGGGGACCTATGGCTACACCTTC. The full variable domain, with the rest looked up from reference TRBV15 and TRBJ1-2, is DAMVIQNPRYQVTQFGKPVTLSCSQTLNHNVMYWYQQKSSQAPKLLFHYYDKDFNNEADTPDNFQSRRPNTSFCFLDIRSPGLGDTAMYLCATSIGGQGTYGYTFGSGTRLTVV.